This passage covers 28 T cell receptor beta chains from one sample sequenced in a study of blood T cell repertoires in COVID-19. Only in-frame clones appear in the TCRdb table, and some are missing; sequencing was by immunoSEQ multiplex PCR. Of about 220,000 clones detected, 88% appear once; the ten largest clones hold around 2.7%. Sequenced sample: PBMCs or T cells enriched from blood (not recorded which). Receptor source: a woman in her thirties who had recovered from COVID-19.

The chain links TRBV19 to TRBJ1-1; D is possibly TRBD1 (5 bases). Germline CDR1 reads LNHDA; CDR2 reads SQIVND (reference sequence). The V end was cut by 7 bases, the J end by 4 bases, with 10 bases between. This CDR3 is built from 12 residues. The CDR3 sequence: CASNDSPTEAFF. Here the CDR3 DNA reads TGTGCCAGTAACGACAGTCCCACTGAAGCTTTCTTT.

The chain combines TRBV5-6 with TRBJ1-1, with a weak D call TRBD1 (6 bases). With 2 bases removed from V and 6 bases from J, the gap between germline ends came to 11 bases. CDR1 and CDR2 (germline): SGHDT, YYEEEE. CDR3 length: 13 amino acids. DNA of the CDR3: TGTGCCAGCAGCTTAGGCAGGGGCGCTGAAGCTTTCTTT. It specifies CASSLGRGAEAFF. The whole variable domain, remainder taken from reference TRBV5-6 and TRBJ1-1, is DAGVTQSPTHLIKTRGQQVTLRCSPKSGHDTVSWYQQALGQGPQFIFQYYEEEERQRGNFPDRFSGHQFPNYSSELNVNALLLGDSALYLCASSLGRGAEAFFGQGTRLTVV.

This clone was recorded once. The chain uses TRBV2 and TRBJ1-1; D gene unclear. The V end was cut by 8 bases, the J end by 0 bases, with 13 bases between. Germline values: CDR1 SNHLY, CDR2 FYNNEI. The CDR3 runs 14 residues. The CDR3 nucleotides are TGTGCCAGCCCCCCCGAAGCTTTGAACACTGAAGCTTTCTTT. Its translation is CASPPEALNTEAFF.

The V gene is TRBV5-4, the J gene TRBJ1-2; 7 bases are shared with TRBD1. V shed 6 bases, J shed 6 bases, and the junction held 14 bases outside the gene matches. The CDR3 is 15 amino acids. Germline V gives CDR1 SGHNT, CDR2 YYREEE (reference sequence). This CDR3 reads CASKGQLRSPDGYTF. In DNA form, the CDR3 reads TGTGCCAGCAAGGGACAGCTGCGGTCTCCTGATGGCTACACCTTC.

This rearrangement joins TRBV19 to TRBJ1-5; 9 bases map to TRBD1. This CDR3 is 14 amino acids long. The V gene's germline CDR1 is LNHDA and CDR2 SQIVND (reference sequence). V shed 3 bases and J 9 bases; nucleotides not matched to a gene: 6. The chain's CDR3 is CASSIVTGGRPQHF. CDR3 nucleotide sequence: TGTGCCAGTAGTATTGTTACAGGGGGCCGGCCCCAGCATTTT.

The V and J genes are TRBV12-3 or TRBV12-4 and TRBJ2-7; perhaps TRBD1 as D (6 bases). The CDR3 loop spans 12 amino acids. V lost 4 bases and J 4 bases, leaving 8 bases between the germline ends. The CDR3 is CASSYRVYEQYF. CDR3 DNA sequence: TGTGCCAGCAGTTACAGGGTTTACGAGCAGTACTTC.

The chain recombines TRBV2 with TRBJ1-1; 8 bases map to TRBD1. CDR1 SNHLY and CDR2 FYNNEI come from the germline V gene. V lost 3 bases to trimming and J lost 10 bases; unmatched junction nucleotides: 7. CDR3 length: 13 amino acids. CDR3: CASSDTRTGIAFF. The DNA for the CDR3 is TGTGCCAGCAGTGATACAAGGACAGGGATAGCTTTCTTT.

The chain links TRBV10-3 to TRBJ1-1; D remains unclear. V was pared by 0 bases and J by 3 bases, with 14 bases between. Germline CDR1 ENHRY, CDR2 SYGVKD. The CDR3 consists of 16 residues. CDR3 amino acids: CAISESWEAGDTEAFF. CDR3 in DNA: TGTGCCATCAGTGAGTCGTGGGAGGCTGGAGACACTGAAGCTTTCTTT.

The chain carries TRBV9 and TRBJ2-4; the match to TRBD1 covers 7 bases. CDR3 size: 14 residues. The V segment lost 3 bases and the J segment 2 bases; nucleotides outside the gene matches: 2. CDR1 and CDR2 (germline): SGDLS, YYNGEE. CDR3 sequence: CASSAQGTKNIQYF. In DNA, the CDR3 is TGTGCCAGCAGCGCACAGGGGACCAAAAACATTCAGTACTTC.

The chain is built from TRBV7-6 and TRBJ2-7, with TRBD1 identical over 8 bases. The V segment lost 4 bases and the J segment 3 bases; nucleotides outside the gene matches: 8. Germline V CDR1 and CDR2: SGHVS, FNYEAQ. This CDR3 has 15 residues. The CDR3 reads CASSSDRDGNYEQYF. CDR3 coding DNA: TGTGCCAGCAGCTCGGACAGGGATGGGAACTACGAGCAGTACTTC. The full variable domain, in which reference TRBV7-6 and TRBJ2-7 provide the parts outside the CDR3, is GAGVSQSPRYKVTKRGQDVALRCDPISGHVSLYWYRQALGQGPEFLTYFNYEAQQDKSGLPNDRFSAERPEGSISTLTIQRTEQRDSAMYRCASSSDRDGNYEQYFGPGTRLTVT.

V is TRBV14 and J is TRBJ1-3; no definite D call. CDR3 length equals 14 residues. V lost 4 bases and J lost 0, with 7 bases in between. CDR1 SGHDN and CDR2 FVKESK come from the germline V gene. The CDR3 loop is CASSRTHSGNTIYF. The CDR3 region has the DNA TGTGCCAGCAGCCGGACTCACTCTGGAAACACCATATATTTT.

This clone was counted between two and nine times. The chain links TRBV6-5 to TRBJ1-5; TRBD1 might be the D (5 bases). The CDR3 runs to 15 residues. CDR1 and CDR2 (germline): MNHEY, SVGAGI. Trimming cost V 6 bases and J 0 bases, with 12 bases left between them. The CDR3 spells CASRRQRNSNQPQHF. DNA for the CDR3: TGTGCCAGCAGACGACAGCGAAATAGCAATCAGCCCCAGCATTTT.

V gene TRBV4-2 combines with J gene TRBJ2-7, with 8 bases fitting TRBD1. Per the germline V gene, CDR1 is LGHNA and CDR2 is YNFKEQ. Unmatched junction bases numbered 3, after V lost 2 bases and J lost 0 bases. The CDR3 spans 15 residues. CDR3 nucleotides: TGTGCCAGCAGCCAACACAGGGGGGACTCCTACGAGCAGTACTTC. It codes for CASSQHRGDSYEQYF.

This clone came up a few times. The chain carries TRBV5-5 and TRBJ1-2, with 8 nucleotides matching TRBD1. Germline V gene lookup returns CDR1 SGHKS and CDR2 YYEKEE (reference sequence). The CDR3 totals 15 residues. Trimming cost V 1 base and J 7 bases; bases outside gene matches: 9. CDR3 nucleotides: TGTGCCAGCAGCTTGCGCCCAGGGGGCGCGTCTGGCTACACCTTC. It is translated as CASSLRPGGASGYTF. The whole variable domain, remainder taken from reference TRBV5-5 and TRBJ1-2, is DAGVTQSPTHLIKTRGQQVTLRCSPISGHKSVSWYQQVLGQGPQFIFQYYEKEERGRGNFPDRFSARQFPNYSSELNVNALLLGDSALYLCASSLRPGGASGYTFGSGTRLTVV.

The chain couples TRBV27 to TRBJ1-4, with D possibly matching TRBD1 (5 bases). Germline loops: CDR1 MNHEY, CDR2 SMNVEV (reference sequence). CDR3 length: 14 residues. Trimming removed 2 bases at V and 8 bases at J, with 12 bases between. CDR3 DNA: TGTGCCAGCAGTTTAAGGGGATTCAGGGAAAAACTGTTTTTT. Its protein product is CASSLRGFREKLFF.

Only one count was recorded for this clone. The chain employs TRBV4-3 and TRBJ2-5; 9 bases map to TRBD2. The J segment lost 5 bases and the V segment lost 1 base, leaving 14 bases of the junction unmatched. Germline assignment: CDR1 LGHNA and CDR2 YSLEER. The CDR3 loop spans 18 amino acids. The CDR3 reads CASSQAISGGSARETQYF. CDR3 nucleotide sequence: TGCGCCAGCAGCCAAGCGATTAGCGGGGGATCGGCTAGGGAGACCCAGTACTTC.

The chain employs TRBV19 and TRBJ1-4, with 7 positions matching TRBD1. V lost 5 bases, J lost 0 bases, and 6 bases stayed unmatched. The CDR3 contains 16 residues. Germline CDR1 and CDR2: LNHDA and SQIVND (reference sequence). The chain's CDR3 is CASSSPGQATNEKLFF. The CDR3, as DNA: TGTGCCAGTAGTTCGCCCGGACAGGCAACTAATGAAAAACTGTTTTTT. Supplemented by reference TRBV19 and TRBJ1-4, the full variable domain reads DGGITQSPKYLFRKEGQNVTLSCEQNLNHDAMYWYRQDPGQGLRLIYYSQIVNDFQKGDIAEGYSVSREKKESFPLTVTSAQKNPTAFYLCASSSPGQATNEKLFFGSGTQLSVL.

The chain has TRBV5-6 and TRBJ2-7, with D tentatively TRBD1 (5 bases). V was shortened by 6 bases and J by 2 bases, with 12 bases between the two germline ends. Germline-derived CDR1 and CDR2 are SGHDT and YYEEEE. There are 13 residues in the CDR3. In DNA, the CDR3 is TGTGCCAGCACCAGGGAAGCACCCTACGAGCAGTACTTC. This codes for CASTREAPYEQYF. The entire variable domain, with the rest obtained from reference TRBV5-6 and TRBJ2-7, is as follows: DAGVTQSPTHLIKTRGQQVTLRCSPKSGHDTVSWYQQALGQGPQFIFQYYEEEERQRGNFPDRFSGHQFPNYSSELNVNALLLGDSALYLCASTREAPYEQYFGPGTRLTVT.

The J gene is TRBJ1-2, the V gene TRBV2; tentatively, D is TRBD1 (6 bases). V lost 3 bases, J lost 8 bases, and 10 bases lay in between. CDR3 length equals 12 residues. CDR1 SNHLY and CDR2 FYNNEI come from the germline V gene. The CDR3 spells CASSDRGIGYTF. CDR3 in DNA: TGTGCCAGCAGTGACAGGGGAATCGGCTACACCTTC.

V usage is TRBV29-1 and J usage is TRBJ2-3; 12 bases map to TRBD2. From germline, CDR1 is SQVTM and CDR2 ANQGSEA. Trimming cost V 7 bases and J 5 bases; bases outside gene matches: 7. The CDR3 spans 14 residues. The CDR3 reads CSARLAGARDTQYF. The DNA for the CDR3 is TGCAGCGCGAGACTAGCGGGGGCCCGAGATACGCAGTATTTT.

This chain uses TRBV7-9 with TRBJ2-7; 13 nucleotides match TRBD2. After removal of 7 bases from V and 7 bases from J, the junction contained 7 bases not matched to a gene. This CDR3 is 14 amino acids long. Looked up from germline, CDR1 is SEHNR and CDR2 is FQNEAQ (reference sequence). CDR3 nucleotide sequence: TGTGCCAGCAAGTCCGGGACTAGCGGGGATGAGCAGTACTTC. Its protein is CASKSGTSGDEQYF.

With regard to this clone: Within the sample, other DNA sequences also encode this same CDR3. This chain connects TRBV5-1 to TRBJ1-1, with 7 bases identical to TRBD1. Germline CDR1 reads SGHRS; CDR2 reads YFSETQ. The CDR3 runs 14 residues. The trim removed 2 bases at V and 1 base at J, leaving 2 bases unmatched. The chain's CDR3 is CASSFGQENTEAFF. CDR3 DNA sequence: TGCGCCAGCAGCTTTGGACAGGAGAACACTGAAGCTTTCTTT.

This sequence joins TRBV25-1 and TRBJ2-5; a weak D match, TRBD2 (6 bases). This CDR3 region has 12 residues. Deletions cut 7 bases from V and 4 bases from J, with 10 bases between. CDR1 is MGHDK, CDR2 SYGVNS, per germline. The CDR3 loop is CASTRGGETQYF. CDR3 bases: TGTGCCAGCACGCGGGGTGGAGAGACCCAGTACTTC.

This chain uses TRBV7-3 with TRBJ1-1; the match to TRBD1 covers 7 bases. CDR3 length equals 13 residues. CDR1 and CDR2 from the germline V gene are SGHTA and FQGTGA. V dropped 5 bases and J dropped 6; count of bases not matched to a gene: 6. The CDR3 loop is CASSPQGFAEAFF. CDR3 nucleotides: TGTGCCAGCAGCCCACAGGGGTTTGCTGAAGCTTTCTTT.

The CDR3 DNA reads TGTGCCAGCCAGCTAGTATCCAGCTCCTACGAGCAGTACTTC. It is translated as CASQLVSSSYEQYF. The V gene is TRBV7-2, the J gene TRBJ2-7; D not certain. The CDR3 loop spans 14 amino acids. CDR1 is SGHTA and CDR2 is FQGNSA in the germline V gene. Trimming took 8 bases from V and 0 from J, leaving 14 bases between them.

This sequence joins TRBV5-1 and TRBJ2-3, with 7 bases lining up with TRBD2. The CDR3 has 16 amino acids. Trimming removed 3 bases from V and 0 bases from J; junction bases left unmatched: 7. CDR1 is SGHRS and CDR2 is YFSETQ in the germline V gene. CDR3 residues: CASSWGEGLSTDTQYF. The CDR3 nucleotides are TGCGCCAGCAGCTGGGGGGAGGGTCTGAGCACAGATACGCAGTATTTT. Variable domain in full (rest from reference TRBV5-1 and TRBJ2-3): KAGVTQTPRYLIKTRGQQVTLSCSPISGHRSVSWYQQTPGQGLQFLFEYFSETQRNKGNFPGRFSGRQFSNSRSEMNVSTLELGDSALYLCASSWGEGLSTDTQYFGPGTRLTVL.

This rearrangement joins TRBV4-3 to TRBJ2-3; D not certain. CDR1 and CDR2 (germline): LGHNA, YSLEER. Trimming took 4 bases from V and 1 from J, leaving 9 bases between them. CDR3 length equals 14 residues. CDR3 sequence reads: CASSLKRGTDTQYF. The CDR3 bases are TGCGCCAGCAGCCTAAAGAGAGGCACAGATACGCAGTATTTT.

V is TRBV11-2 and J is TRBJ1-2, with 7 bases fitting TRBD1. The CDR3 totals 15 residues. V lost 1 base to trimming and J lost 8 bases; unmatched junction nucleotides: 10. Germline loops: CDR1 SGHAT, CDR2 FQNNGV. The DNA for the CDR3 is TGTGCCAGCAGCTTAGGTCTCCGGACAGGCGGGGGCTACACCTTC. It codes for CASSLGLRTGGGYTF.